The present TCR beta chain was sequenced within a study of post-analysis software for immune sequencing data. In the study overall: As for disease course, relapsing-remitting, secondary progressive and progressive-relapsing multiple sclerosis were all included.

Comments on this clonotype: Its antigen is unknown.

General study findings and limits: TRBV5-6, TRBV5-1 and TRBV20-1 belonged to a set of roughly 5 TRBV segments that were more frequent in patients than controls. Versus controls, multiple sclerosis patients showed significantly lower diversity (normalized Chao1). F measure showed strong co-clustering of same-batch samples.

Incorporated into the TCR beta cDNA libraries were unique molecular identifiers, which served to reduce PCR and sequencing biases. From approximately 0.95 to 9.8 million T cells, a few hundred thousand cDNA molecules were obtained. A single record per CDR3 protein comes from TCRdb applying MiXCR to the PCR reads. The sample records fewer than 850,000 distinct CDR3 sequences, around 42% being singletons. J gave up 10 bases and V 2 bases, and 15 bases lay outside the gene matches. This CDR3 has 18 amino acids. The V gene's germline CDR1 is MDHEN and CDR2 SYDVKM. Sequencing input: blood. The TCR originated in a girl aged 5 to 17 with multiple sclerosis. The chain combines TRBV28 with TRBJ1-6, with 9 bases identical to TRBD1. This CDR3 is CASSLGASHRGPNSPLHF. Written as DNA, the CDR3 is TGTGCCAGCAGTTTAGGGGCCTCACACAGGGGGCCAAACTCACCCCTCCACTTT.